This T cell receptor beta chain originates from a study of T cell changes during pregnancy in multiple sclerosis. CDR1 and CDR2 (germline): MNHEY, SVGAGI. The CDR3 loop spans 15 amino acids. V was clipped by 5 bases and J by 4 bases, with 17 bases between them. The method was immunoSEQ multiplex PCR; TCRdb's version includes in-frame clones alone and lacks a portion of them. The sample gives about 84,000 clones, less than 95% of which show up once; approximately 2.4% is in the top ten. This clone has only one observation. This chain uses TRBV6-5 with TRBJ1-2; no definite D call. Source: peripheral blood, taken in the third trimester of pregnancy. The receptor comes from a female donor with multiple sclerosis, enrolled in a pregnancy study. CDR3 DNA: TGTGCCAGCAGTGCATCCCGAGGGCCAGGCTATGGCTACACCTTC. This codes for CASSASRGPGYGYTF.